The 9 T cell receptor beta chains in this list originate from one sample, sequenced in a study of OX40 agonist ivuxolimab in advanced cancers. Here immunoSEQ multiplex PCR was the method, and the copy in TCRdb shows in-frame clones only, minus some. The table includes 55,000 to 70,000 clones, 70% to 90% detected once. Sequencing used CD4+ or CD8+ T cells sorted from blood, obtained in a trial of the OX40 agonist ivuxolimab. These receptors were obtained from an adult with an advanced solid tumor such as melanoma, head and neck, liver or kidney cancer.

The chain carries TRBV29-1 and TRBJ2-7; D gene unclear. Trimming shortened V by 4 bases and J by 0 bases, and 10 bases separated the two germline ends. The length of the CDR3 is 13 residues. Germline CDR1 SQVTM, CDR2 ANQGSEA. Written as DNA, the CDR3 is TGCAGCGTTGCGCACCTGTTCTCCTACGAGCAGTACTTC. As protein: CSVAHLFSYEQYF.

This clone was counted between two and nine times. The rearrangement uses TRBV28 and TRBJ2-1, with TRBD1 as a possible D gene (5 bases). Germline CDR1 and CDR2: MDHEN and SYDVKM. Trimming pared 4 bases from V and 4 bases from J, leaving 14 bases between. This CDR3 is built from 15 residues. The CDR3 DNA is TGTGCCAGCAGTTCCGGACAACTTGATTACAATGAGCAGTTCTTC. Translated, it gives CASSSGQLDYNEQFF.

This sequence joins TRBV6-6 and TRBJ2-7; D is unresolved. The CDR3 contains 15 residues. V shed 6 bases and J shed 7 bases, with 22 bases lying between them. Germline V gene sequence: CDR1 MNHNY, CDR2 SVGAGI (reference sequence). CDR3 residues: CASSLDNRAPREQYF. The CDR3 nucleotides read TGTGCCAGCAGCCTCGATAATAGGGCGCCGAGGGAGCAGTACTTC.

This chain links TRBV5-6 with TRBJ2-2; the D gene is possibly TRBD1 (6 bases). CDR3 length: 12 residues. Germline V gene sequence: CDR1 SGHDT, CDR2 YYEEEE. V lost 2 bases to trimming and J lost 7 bases, with 6 bases between them. The CDR3 DNA sequence: TGTGCCAGCAGCTTAGGGGGCGGGGAGCTGTTTTTT. This encodes CASSLGGGELFF.

CDR3 DNA sequence: TGTGCCAGCAGCCGGTCCGGGACGGGGATTAATGAAAAACTGTTTTTT. This translates into CASSRSGTGINEKLFF. The J gene is TRBJ1-4, the V gene TRBV5-4, with D possibly being TRBD1 (5 bases). The CDR3 runs 16 residues. Germline V gene sequence: CDR1 SGHNT, CDR2 YYREEE (reference sequence). V was pared by 4 bases and J by 4 bases, with 17 bases between.

The chain joins TRBV21-1 to TRBJ2-5; no check of the table's D call, TRBD2, against the DNA was made. TRBV21-1 is a recognized pseudogene. The length of the CDR3 is 15 residues. In DNA, the CDR3 is TGTGCCAGCAGCAAAGTCCGAGGGAGAGGTGAGACCCAGTACTTC. This encodes CASSKVRGRGETQYF.

The genes are TRBV14 and TRBJ1-2, with D unresolved. The CDR3 sequence is 13 residues long. Trimming pared 1 base from V and 8 bases from J, leaving 11 bases between. Germline V gene sequence: CDR1 SGHDN, CDR2 FVKESK. CDR3 DNA sequence: TGTGCCAGCAGCCAAGTTCCCGGAAGCGGCTACACCTTC. Translating it yields CASSQVPGSGYTF.

V gene TRBV10-3 combines with J gene TRBJ2-7, with 8 bases identical to TRBD1. Germline assignment: CDR1 ENHRY and CDR2 SYGVKD. Trimming removed 11 bases from V and 7 bases from J; junction bases left unmatched: 10. The CDR3 totals 12 residues. CDR3 in DNA: TGTGCCTCTTTTCAGGGGGCGGGAGAGCAGTACTTC. Protein sequence: CASFQGAGEQYF.

The rearrangement uses TRBV5-6 and TRBJ1-2; 11 bases align to TRBD1. J gave up 6 bases and V 2 bases, and 12 bases lay outside the gene matches. The CDR3 is 17 residues long. Germline assignment: CDR1 SGHDT and CDR2 YYEEEE. In DNA, the CDR3 is TGTGCCAGCAGCTTAAGGGGCCGGGACAGGGGGAGAGATGGCTACACCTTC. This codes for CASSLRGRDRGRDGYTF.